This T cell receptor beta chain was sequenced for a study of CD8 T cells in Susac syndrome. About this clonotype: The junction differs from germline at one of its ends, possibly a read error.

cDNA came from about 0.5 to 1 ug RNA primed by random hexamers. TCRdb passed the immunoSEQ multiplex PCR reads through MiXCR, listing each CDR3 protein once. The sample has about 300,000 distinct CDR3 sequences, about 88% seen once. Germline V gives CDR1 MDHEN, CDR2 SYDVKM. The CDR3 length is 16 residues. TCR beta sequencing was performed on blood CD8+ and CD4+ T cells. Relapsing-remitting disease, either stable or active, was present in the multiple sclerosis controls, who were treatment-naive patients. The sample taken for sequencing was CD8+ T cells from PBMCs. This TCR derives from a human donor with multiple sclerosis. This chain uses TRBV28 with TRBJ2-5; TRBD1 matches at 7 bases. The CDR3 DNA is TGTGCCAGCAATCTACGTAAGGGACAGCCTCAAGTGACCCAGTACTTC. Translated, it gives CASNLRKGQPQVTQYF.